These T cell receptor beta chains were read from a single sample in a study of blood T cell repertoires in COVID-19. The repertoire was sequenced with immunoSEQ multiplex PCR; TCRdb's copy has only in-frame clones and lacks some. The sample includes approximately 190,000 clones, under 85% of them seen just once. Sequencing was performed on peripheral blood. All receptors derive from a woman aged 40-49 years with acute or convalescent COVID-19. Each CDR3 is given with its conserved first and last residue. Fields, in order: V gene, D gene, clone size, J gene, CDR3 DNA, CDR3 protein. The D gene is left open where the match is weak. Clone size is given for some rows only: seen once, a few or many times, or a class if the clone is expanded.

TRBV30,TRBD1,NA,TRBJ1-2,TGTGCCTGGAGTAAGCAGACAGGGGGCGACGGCTACACCTTC,CAWSKQTGGDGYTF
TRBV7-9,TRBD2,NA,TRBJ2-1,TGTGCCAGCAGCCACCGGCGGGGGGGCTCGTTGGATGAGCAGTTCTTC,CASSHRRGGSLDEQFF
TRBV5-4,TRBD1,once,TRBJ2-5,TGTGCCAGCAGCCAGGACAGGTACCAAGAGACCCAGTACTTC,CASSQDRYQETQYF
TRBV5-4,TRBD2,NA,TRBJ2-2,TGTGCCAGCAGCTTTACACTAGCGGGGATCCCTACGAACACCGGGGAGCTGTTTTTT,CASSFTLAGIPTNTGELFF
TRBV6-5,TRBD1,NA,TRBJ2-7,TGTGCCAGCAGTTACCGTGGACAGGGTCCCTACGAGCAGTACTTC,CASSYRGQGPYEQYF
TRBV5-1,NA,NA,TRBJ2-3,TGCGCCAGCAGCTCAGAACCAGATACGCAGTATTTT,CASSSEPDTQYF
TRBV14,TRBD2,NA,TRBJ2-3,TGTGCCAGCAGCCTATCATTGGCCGGGGGGTCCACAGATACGCAGTATTTT,CASSLSLAGGSTDTQYF
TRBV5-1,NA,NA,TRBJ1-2,TGCGCCAGCAGCTTCCGCGCAGGAGGGGCCTCTGGCTACACCTTC,CASSFRAGGASGYTF
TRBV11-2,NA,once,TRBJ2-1,TGTGCCAGCAGCTTCATCAATGAGCAGTTCTTC,CASSFINEQFF
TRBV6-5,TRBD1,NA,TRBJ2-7,TGTGCCAGCAGTTACGCGGCAGGGGGAATCTACGAGCAGTACTTC,CASSYAAGGIYEQYF
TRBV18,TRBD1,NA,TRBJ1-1,TGTGCCAGCTCACCAGGGGGCAGGGGGCTACCTAACACTGAAGCTTTCTTT,CASSPGGRGLPNTEAFF
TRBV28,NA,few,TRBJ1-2,TGTGCCAGCAGTTTCGCCGCCACGGTGAGATACACCTTC,CASSFAATVRYTF
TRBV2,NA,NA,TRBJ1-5,TGTGCCAGCAGTGACCAGGGTGTCAGCAATCAGCCCCAGCATTTT,CASSDQGVSNQPQHF
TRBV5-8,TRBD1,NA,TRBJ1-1,TGTGCCAGCAGAGCGACAGGGGATAGGTTAGCTTTCTTT,CASRATGDRLAFF
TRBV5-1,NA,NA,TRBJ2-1,TGCGCCAGCAGCCCTAGCTCCTGGGCCTACAATGAGCAGTTCTTC,CASSPSSWAYNEQFF
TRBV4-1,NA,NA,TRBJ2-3,TGCGCCAGCAGCCAAGCCGACGGGTATACGCAGTATTTT,CASSQADGYTQYF
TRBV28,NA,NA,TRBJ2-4,TGTGCCAGCAGTTTTTCAGGTCTAGCCAAAAACATTCAGTACTTC,CASSFSGLAKNIQYF
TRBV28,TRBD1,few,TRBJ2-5,TGTGCCAGCAGCCCGGGACAGGTGTTCGGGACCCAGTACTTC,CASSPGQVFGTQYF
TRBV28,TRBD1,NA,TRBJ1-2,TGTGCCAGCAGCAACACAGGGGGCAGGGGCTACACCTTC,CASSNTGGRGYTF
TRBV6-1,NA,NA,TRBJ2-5,TGTGCCAGCAGCGGGAGAGACCAAGAGACCCAGTACTTC,CASSGRDQETQYF
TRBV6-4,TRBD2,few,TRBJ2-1,TGTGCCAGCAGTGTGTTTAGCGGGACCGATGAGCAGTTCTTC,CASSVFSGTDEQFF
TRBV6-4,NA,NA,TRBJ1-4,TGTGCCAGCAGTGTAGGCAGGGCAGAAAGTAATGAAAAACTGTTTTTT,CASSVGRAESNEKLFF
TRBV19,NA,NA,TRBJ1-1,TGTGCCAGTAGTATAGATATGAGGGCACGGGATGAAGCTTTCTTT,CASSIDMRARDEAFF
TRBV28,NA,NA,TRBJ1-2,TGTGCCAGCAGTTTAGAAGGGGCCCTCTATGGCTACACCTTC,CASSLEGALYGYTF
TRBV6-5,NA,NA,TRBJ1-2,TGTGCCAGCACCACAGAGGGTCCCTATGGCTACACCTTC,CASTTEGPYGYTF
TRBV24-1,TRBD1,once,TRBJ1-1,TGTGCCACCCGACCGGGACAGTCGGCGAACACTGAAGCTTTCTTT,CATRPGQSANTEAFF
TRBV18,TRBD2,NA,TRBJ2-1,TGTGCCAGCTCACCACCTTGGGCGGGAGGGCCTATAGATGAGCAGTTCTTC,CASSPPWAGGPIDEQFF
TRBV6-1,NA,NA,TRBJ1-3,TGTGCCAGCAGTGAAGCGCACGCTACAGTGAGCTCTGGAAACACCATATATTTT,CASSEAHATVSSGNTIYF
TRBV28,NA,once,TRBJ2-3,TGTGCCCTCGGAGCACCCAACACAGATACGCAGTATTTT,CALGAPNTDTQYF